The TCR beta chain described here comes from a study of T cells in Graves' hyperthyroidism and ophthalmopathy. About the research overall: Blood was drawn when the patient was first diagnosed and still untreated. Study observations and caveats: The authors' 13 V-J model separated ophthalmopathy from stable hyperthyroidism.

The V end lost 8 bases, the J end lost 2 bases, and 8 bases lay between the germline ends. The germline CDR1 and CDR2 sequences are ENHRY and SYGVKD. This CDR3 has 12 residues. The source material, RNA transcripts, was used to amplify TCR beta CDR3 regions. In the first-round RT-PCR of the TCR CDR3, the HTBI primer set was used. TCRdb re-derived calls from the multiplex PCR reads in MiXCR, one entry per CDR3 protein. This table has a few hundred thousand distinct CDR3 sequences, over 20% appearing once. This clonotype was detected many times. Its target is not known. The hyperthyroidism patients had all been newly diagnosed, and their disease duration was under 2 months. Their ages ranged from 18 to 65 years. The diagnostic basis comprised clinical symptoms, serum thyroxine and TRAb, thyroid ultrasound and orbital computed tomography.

Sequencing was performed on blood. The sequence was collected from a woman aged 45-65 years with Graves' hyperthyroidism. The chain employs TRBV10-3 and TRBJ2-3, with no clear D. The CDR3 reads CAIASDTDTQYF. The CDR3 DNA reads as TGTGCCATCGCGAGTGACACAGATACGCAGTATTTT.